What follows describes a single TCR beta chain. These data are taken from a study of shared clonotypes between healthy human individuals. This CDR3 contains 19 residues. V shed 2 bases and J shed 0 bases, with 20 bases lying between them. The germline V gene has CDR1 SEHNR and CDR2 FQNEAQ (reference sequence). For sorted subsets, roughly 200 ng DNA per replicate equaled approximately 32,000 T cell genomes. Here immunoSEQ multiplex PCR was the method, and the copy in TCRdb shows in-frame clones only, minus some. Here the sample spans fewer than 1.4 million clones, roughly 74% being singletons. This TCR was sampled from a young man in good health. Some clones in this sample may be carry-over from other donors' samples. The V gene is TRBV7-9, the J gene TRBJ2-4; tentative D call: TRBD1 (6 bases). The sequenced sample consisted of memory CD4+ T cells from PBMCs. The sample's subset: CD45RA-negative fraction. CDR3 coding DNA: TGTGCCAGCAGCTTATCGGTGGACAGTGTATCACTAGCCAAAAACATTCAGTACTTC. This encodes CASSLSVDSVSLAKNIQYF.